The entry that follows covers one T cell receptor beta chain sequence. The antigen it recognizes is unknown. Per-base qualities were not stored, and no clone one base away is much larger. Each collaborating institution followed its own protocols to collect whole blood in K2EDTA tubes. For TCRbeta analysis, collaborators shipped samples as frozen whole blood, isolated PBMCs, or DNA extracted from either of those sample types. TCRbeta CDR3 regions were amplified from genomic DNA using the immunoSEQ Assay, a bias-controlled multiplex PCR. The original methods were these. Within the assay, amplification of reference gene primers was used to estimate how many nucleated cells each sample contained. To quantify the absolute abundance of each unique TCRbeta CDR3 rearrangement, sequence reads were collapsed and filtered. Productive Simpson clonality was computed per sample as the square root of Simpson's diversity index over productive rearrangements. Not all clones reach the TCRdb copy of this immuneACCESS table, which keeps in-frame sequences only. Checked studies attribute under half of the gap to unresolved V genes and leave the rest unexplained. The V and J calls and clone size are taken from that table; D and trimming were inferred from the DNA. The sample includes 110,000 to 150,000 clones, with over 70% observed a single time. Together, the top ten hold around 1.8% of the sample.

The source of the sample is a study of blood T cell repertoires in COVID-19 (TCRdb year 2020). A note on the overall study: Samples covering the acute and convalescent phases of COVID-19 were provided by collaborators in the United States, Italy and Spain. The material from the prospective study consisted of cDNA or gDNA derived from T cells, B-cell-depleted T cells, or PBMCs. Deeply sampled blood TCRbeta repertoires from subjects exposed to, actively infected with, or recovered from COVID-19 were included in the dataset. The repertoires were released in a freely available public database meant as a resource for research on the immune response to SARS-CoV-2. The samples were drawn from two sources: the first 160 participants of the ongoing ImmuneRACE study, and fewer than 1,500 subjects contributed by 6 global collaborators. The sample metadata nearly always contained a de-identified subject ID, COVID-19 status, age in years and sex. HLA class I and class II types, where available, came from metadata supplied by the sample provider rather than from assay-based typing. Results and caveats for the whole study, not just this receptor: The amount of clinical and demographic metadata varied by source and participant and was provided uncurated.

For CDR1 and CDR2, the germline V gene lists MNHEY and SVGAGI. Clipping removes 11 bases from V and 6 bases from J, with 6 as the unmatched junction base count. From cysteine to phenylalanine, the CDR3 is 11 amino acids long. The kept DNA is CDR3 alone, 33 bases in frame from the first base. The receptor was isolated from a woman aged 60 to 75 with acute or convalescent COVID-19. What was sequenced was peripheral blood. The chain employs TRBV6-5 and TRBJ2-7, with 8 bases aligning to TRBD1. At the DNA level, the sequence is TGTGCCGGACAGGGCGGCTCCGAGCAGTACTTC. Translated, it gives CAGQGGSEQYF.